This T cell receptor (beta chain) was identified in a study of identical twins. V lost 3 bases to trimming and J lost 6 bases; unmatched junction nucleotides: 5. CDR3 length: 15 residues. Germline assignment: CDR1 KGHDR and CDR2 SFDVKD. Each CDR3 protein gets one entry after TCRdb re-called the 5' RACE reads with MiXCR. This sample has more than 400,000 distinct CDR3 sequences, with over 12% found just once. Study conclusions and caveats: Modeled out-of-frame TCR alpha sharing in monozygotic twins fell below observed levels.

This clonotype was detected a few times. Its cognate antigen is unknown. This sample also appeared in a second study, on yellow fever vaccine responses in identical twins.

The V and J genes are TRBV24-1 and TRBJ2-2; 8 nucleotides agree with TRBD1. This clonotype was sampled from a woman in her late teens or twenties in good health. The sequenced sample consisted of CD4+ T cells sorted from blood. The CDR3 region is CATSDGRGQAGELFF. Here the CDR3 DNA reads TGTGCCACCAGTGATGGCAGGGGGCAAGCCGGGGAGCTGTTTTTT.